This TCR beta chain was found in a study of control samples from healthy donors and cancer patients. Sequencing was performed with immunoSEQ multiplex PCR; in TCRdb, only in-frame clones are kept and a portion is missing. The sample contains under 130,000 clones, roughly 89% of which appear only once. Sample: PBMCs. This clonotype was obtained from a man aged 55 to 70 with lung cancer.

CDR3 coding DNA: TGTGCCAGCAGCTTAGACCGGCGAGAGACCCAGTACTTC. Its protein is CASSLDRRETQYF. The genes are TRBV7-2 and TRBJ2-5; D call uncertain. Germline V gene data show CDR1 as SGHTA and CDR2 as FQGNSA. V lost 1 base and J 4 bases, leaving 7 bases between the germline ends. The CDR3 spans 13 residues.